This TCR beta chain was recorded in a study of blood T cell repertoires in COVID-19. Germline V gives CDR1 SGHVS, CDR2 FNYEAQ. The CDR3 extends over 15 amino acids. Trimming removed 5 bases at V and 4 bases at J, with 15 bases between. Repertoires were generated with immunoSEQ multiplex PCR, while TCRdb's copy carries only in-frame clones and drops some. The sample consists of about 120,000 clones, 85% to 90% of them appearing once. The clonotype originates from a woman of 80 years or more with acute or convalescent COVID-19. The V gene is TRBV7-6, the J gene TRBJ1-5; maybe TRBD1 (6 bases). Material for sequencing was peripheral blood. The CDR3 nucleotides are TGTGCCAGCAGCGACCTGAGGGGGTTTAATCAGCCCCAGCATTTT. Amino acid sequence: CASSDLRGFNQPQHF.